The clone carrying this T cell receptor (beta chain) was found a few times. Its antigen is still unknown. V was pared by 4 bases and J by 5 bases, with 12 bases between. Germline-derived CDR1 and CDR2 are SGHRS and YFSETQ. The CDR3 covers 13 residues. A sample-barcoded 5' primer and a J-beta primer mix were used in a second PCR of about 6 to 11 cycles. Each CDR3 protein is one row after TCRdb ran MiXCR on the 5' RACE reads. The table lists 700,000 to 900,000 distinct CDR3 sequences, approximately 53% of them singletons. The sample is drawn from a study of blood T cells in healthy people across ages. Regarding the study as a whole: As age increased, TCR beta diversity per million T cells fell in a roughly linear fashion. With unsorted PBMCs, a conclusive comparison of naive versus antigen-experienced cells was not possible.

The gene calls are TRBV5-1 and TRBJ2-5, with D maybe TRBD1 (6 bases). The sequence derives from a man older than 75 in good health. Sequencing was performed on blood. DNA for the CDR3: TGCGCCAGCAGCCACGGACAGAAGGAGACCCAGTACTTC. Translating gives CASSHGQKETQYF.